This T cell receptor beta chain originates from a study of OX40 agonist ivuxolimab in advanced cancers. The overall study: Partial responses were seen in three patients, one with hepatocellular carcinoma and two with cutaneous melanoma.

Overall study findings and caveats: With doses of 0.1-3.0 mg/kg, partial responders showed among the lowest clonal expansion. Mean expanded clone counts were higher in CD8+ than CD4+ T cells.

The repertoire was sequenced with immunoSEQ multiplex PCR; TCRdb's copy has only in-frame clones and lacks some. In the table there are 50,000 to 85,000 clones, 87% of which are singletons. Blood sampling was done at baseline, cycle 4 day 1, and cycle 7 day 1. About this clone: Antigen: not known.

Between the trimmed V and J ends, which lost 4 bases and 4 bases, there was a span of 11 bases. This CDR3 spans 14 amino acids. Germline CDR1 and CDR2: SGDLS and YYNGEE. The sample in question was CD4+ or CD8+ T cells sorted from blood, obtained in a trial of the OX40 agonist ivuxolimab. The TCR comes from an adult with an advanced solid tumor such as melanoma, head and neck, liver or kidney cancer. The gene calls are TRBV9 and TRBJ2-2, with D possibly TRBD2 on 5 matching bases. The DNA of the CDR3 is TGTGCCAGCAGCCCCCAGACTACCACCGGGGAGCTGTTTTTT. Residues: CASSPQTTTGELFF.